The present TCR beta chain was sequenced within a study of cytomegalovirus exposure and HLA in healthy donors. About the research overall: Unique TCRs numbering approximately 81 million, obtained from HLA-typed donors, made up an early data release.

Primers: 60 Vbeta forward and 13 Jbeta reverse. Some clones are missing from TCRdb's copy, which holds only in-frame ones; the method was immunoSEQ multiplex PCR. Of some 150,000 clones in the sample, 73% were seen once. The CDR3 has 14 amino acids. V gave up 0 bases and J gave up 4 bases, with 10 bases separating them. Germline lookup yields CDR1 SGHRS and CDR2 YFSETQ. All donors participated as healthy donors of bone marrow. The sequence was obtained from a human donor in good health. The sequenced sample consisted of PBMCs. The chain has TRBV5-1 and TRBJ1-2; TRBD1 is a possible D gene (5 bases). CDR3 protein: CASSLDGAGYGYTF. CDR3 nucleotides: TGCGCCAGCAGCTTGGATGGGGCAGGCTATGGCTACACCTTC.